This TCR beta chain was observed in a study of molecular identifiers for immune sequencing clone quantification. Overall study findings and caveats: Clones above 20 RNA copies contained over 98% of effector molecules and under 1% of naive molecules.

The CDR3 is 15 residues long. On this clonotype itself: The target antigen is unknown.

Via MiXCR, TCRdb re-called the PCR reads, giving one row per CDR3 protein. This table holds about 630,000 distinct CDR3 sequences, 25% found once. V usage is TRBV21-1 and J usage is TRBJ2-7; the table gives TRBD2 as D, unverified against the DNA. TRBV21-1 represents a pseudogene. The sample consisted of naive CD8+ T cells from blood, with Jurkat cell RNA spiked in. Indicated subset: FACS-sorted CD8+CD4-CCR7+CD45RA+ naive T cells. The sequence came from a human donor in good health. Some libraries in this study had Jurkat cell RNA spiked in. The CDR3 coding sequence is TGTGCCAGCAGCAAAGTCGAGGGACCTCTGAGCGAGCAGTACTTC. Protein sequence: CASSKVEGPLSEQYF.